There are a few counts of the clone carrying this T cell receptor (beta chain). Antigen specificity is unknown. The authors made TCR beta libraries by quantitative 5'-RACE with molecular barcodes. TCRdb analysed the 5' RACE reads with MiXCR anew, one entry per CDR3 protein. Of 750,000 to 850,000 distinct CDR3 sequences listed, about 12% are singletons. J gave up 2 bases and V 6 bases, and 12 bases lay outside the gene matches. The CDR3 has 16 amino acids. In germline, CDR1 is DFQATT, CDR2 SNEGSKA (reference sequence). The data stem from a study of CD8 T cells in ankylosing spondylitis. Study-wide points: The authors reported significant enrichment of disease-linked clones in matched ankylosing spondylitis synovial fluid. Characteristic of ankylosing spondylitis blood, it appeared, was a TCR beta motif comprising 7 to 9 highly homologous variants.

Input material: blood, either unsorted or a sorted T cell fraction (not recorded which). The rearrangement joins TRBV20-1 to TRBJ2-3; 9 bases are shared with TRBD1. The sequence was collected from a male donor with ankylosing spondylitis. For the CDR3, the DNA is TGCAGTGCCCCGAATATTGACAGGGGGGACACAGATACGCAGTATTTT. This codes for CSAPNIDRGDTDTQYF.